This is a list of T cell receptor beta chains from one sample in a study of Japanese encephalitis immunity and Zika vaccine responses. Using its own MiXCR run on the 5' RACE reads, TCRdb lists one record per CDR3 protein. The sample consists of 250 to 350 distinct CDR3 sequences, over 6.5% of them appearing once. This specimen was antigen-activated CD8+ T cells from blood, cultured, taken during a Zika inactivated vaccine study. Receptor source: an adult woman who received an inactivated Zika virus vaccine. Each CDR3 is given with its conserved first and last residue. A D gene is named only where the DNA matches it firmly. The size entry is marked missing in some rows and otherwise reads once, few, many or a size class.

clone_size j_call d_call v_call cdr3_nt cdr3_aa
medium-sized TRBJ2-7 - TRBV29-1 TGCAGCGTTGAGGGGGATATGGAGGGGTCCTACGAGCAGTACTTC CSVEGDMEGSYEQYF
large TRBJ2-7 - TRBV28 TGTGCCAGCAGTTTCTATGTTTTTGGGCGACAGGCCCACTCCTACGAGCAGTACTTC CASSFYVFGRQAHSYEQYF
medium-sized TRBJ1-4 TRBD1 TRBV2 TGTGCCAGCGACAGGGGTAATGAAAAACTGTTTTTT CASDRGNEKLFF
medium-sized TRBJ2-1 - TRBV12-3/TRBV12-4 TGTGCCAGCAGTTTGGGGGCCGGATACAATGAGCAGTTCTTC CASSLGAGYNEQFF
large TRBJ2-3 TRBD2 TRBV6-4 TGTGCCAGCAGTGACGCGGGGGGTAGCACAGATACGCAGTATTTT CASSDAGGSTDTQYF
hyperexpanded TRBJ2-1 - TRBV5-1 TGCGCCAGCAGCGGTCACAAAATCCCTGGGAGCTCCTACAATGAGCAGTTCTTC CASSGHKIPGSSYNEQFF
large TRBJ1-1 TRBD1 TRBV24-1 TGTGCCACCAGTAAGGGGGCGAAGACTGAAGCTTTCTTT CATSKGAKTEAFF
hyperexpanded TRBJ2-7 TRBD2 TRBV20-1 TGCAGTGCTAGGGAACTAGCGGGATGGATATCCTACGAGCAGTACTTC CSARELAGWISYEQYF
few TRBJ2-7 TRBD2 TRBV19 TGTGCCAGTAGTATAGCCCTAGCGGGGGCCTACGAGCAGTACTTC CASSIALAGAYEQYF
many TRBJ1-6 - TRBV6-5 TGTGCCAGCAGTTACTCTTCGGGGTCCTCACCCCTCCACTTT CASSYSSGSSPLHF
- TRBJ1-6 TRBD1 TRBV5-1 TGCGCCAGCAGCTTGGATTGGACAGGGGGGTATTCACCCCTCCACTTT CASSLDWTGGYSPLHF
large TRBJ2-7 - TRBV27 TGTGCCAGCAGTTTTGTGGACGAGCAGTACTTC CASSFVDEQYF
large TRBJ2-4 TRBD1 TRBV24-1 TGTGCCACCAGCGACGACGCAGGGGGAGCCAAAAACATTCAGTACTTC CATSDDAGGAKNIQYF
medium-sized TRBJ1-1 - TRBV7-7 TGTGCTAGCAACTCAGATCTGAACACTGAAGCTTTCTTT CASNSDLNTEAFF
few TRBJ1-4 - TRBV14 TGTGCCAGCAGCCAAGATCGGGGATTCTATGCAACTAATGAAAAACTGTTTTTT CASSQDRGFYATNEKLFF
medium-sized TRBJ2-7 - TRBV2 TGTGCCAGCAGTGTCGACACGGGGAGCTCCTACGAGCAGTACTTC CASSVDTGSSYEQYF
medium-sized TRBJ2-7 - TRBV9 TGTGCCAGCAGCGTGGGTCATAGCTCCTACGAGCAGTACTTC CASSVGHSSYEQYF
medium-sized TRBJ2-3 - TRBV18 TGTGCCAGCTCTCCCTACCGGGACTTTACAGATACGCAGTATTTT CASSPYRDFTDTQYF
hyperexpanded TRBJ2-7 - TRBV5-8 TGTGCCAGCAGCCCAGACAAGACCTACGAGCAGTACTTC CASSPDKTYEQYF
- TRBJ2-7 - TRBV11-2 TGTGCCAGCAGCTTGGGTAGAGGCGAGCAGTACTTC CASSLGRGEQYF
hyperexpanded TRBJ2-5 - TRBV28 TGTGCCAGCACCCCCGAAGGCATGGGTTCTCTCCAAGAGACCCAGTACTTC CASTPEGMGSLQETQYF
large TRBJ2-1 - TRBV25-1 TGTGCCAGCAGTGATATAGGGATTTACAATGAGCAGTTCTTC CASSDIGIYNEQFF
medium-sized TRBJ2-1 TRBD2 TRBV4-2 TGTGCCAGCAGCCAATTGGCTAGCGGAGACTCCTACAATGAGCAGTTCTTC CASSQLASGDSYNEQFF
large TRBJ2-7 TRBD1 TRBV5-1 TGCGCCAGCAGCGGTATTCACAGGGGGGCCAAACCCTACGAGCAGTACTTC CASSGIHRGAKPYEQYF
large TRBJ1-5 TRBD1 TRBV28 TGTGCCAGCAGTCTGGGACAGGGAGGGAATCAGCCCCAGCATTTT CASSLGQGGNQPQHF
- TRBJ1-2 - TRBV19 TGTGCCAGTAGCTACCCCAGGGGCAGTAACTATGGCTACACCTTC CASSYPRGSNYGYTF
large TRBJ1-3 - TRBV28 TGTGCCAGCAGTTTTCCCTCTGGAAACACCATATATTTT CASSFPSGNTIYF
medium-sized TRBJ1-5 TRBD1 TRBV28 TGTGCCAGCAGTTCCCTACAGGGGGCATCTCATCAGCCCCAGCATTTT CASSSLQGASHQPQHF
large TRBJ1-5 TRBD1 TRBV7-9 TGTGCCAGCAGCTTGGGACAGGGTAAACCCCAGCATTTT CASSLGQGKPQHF
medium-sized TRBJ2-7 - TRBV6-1 TGTGCCAGCAGTGAGAGACAGGAGAACTACGAGCAGTACTTC CASSERQENYEQYF
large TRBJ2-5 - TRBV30 TGTGCCTGGTTGGGGGATGTTCCCGGGCAGGAGCGCGAGACCCAGTACTTC CAWLGDVPGQERETQYF
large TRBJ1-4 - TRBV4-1 TGCGCCAGCAGCCAAGCCGGAGGGACTGCTGAAAAACTGTTTTTT CASSQAGGTAEKLFF
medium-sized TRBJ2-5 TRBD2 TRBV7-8 TGTGCCAGCAGCTTAGTTGTTCTAGCGGGAGCCCTTGAAGAGACCCAGTACTTC CASSLVVLAGALEETQYF
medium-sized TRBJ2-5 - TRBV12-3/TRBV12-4 TGTGCCAGCAGCGGAGACACAGGACAGAGGGAGACCCAGTACTTC CASSGDTGQRETQYF
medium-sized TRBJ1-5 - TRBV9 TGTGCCAGCAGCGTAGACGGTCAGCCCCAGCATTTT CASSVDGQPQHF
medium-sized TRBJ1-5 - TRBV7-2 TGTGCCAGCAGCTTAGAGGGTTATAGCAATCAGCCCCAGCATTTT CASSLEGYSNQPQHF
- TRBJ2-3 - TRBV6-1 TGTGCCAGCAGTCAGATTCAGGGTAGTACAGATACGCAGTATTTT CASSQIQGSTDTQYF
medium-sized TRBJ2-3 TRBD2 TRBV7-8 TGTGCCAGCAGCTTAGATAGCGGGGGGGCCGGAGGCACAGATACGCAGTATTTT CASSLDSGGAGGTDTQYF
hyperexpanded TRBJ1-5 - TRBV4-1 TGCGCCAGCAGCCAAGGTTTGGCAGATACCCAGCCCCAGCATTTT CASSQGLADTQPQHF
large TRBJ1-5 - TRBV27 TGTGCCAGCAGTTTCTCCAGGGCGCAGCCCCAGCATTTT CASSFSRAQPQHF
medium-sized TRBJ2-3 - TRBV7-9 TGTGCCAGCAGCTCGCCTGGTAGCACAGATACGCAGTATTTT CASSSPGSTDTQYF
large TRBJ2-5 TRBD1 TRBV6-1 TGTGCCAGCAGTGAAGCGGCAGGGGGCCTAGAGACCCAGTACTTC CASSEAAGGLETQYF
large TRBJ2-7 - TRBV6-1 TGTGCCAGCAGTGAAAGAAGCGGACATACCTACGAGCAGTACTTC CASSERSGHTYEQYF